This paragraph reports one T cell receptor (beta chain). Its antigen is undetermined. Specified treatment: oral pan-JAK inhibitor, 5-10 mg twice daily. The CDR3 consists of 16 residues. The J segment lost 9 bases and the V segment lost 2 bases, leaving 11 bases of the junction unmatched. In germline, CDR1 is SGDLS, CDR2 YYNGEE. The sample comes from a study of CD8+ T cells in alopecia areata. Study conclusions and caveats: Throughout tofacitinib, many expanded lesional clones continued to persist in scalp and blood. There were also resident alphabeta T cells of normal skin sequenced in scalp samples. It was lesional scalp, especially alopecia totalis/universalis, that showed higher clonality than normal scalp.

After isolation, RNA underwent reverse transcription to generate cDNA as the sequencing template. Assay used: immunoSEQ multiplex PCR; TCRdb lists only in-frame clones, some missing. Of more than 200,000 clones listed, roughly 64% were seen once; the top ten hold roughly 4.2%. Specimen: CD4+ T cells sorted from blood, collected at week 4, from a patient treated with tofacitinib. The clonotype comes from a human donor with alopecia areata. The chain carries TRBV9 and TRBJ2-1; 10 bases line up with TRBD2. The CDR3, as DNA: TGTGCCAGCAGCGTTGCCCCCGCGAGCGGGGGGGCTGAGCAGTTCTTC. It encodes CASSVAPASGGAEQFF.